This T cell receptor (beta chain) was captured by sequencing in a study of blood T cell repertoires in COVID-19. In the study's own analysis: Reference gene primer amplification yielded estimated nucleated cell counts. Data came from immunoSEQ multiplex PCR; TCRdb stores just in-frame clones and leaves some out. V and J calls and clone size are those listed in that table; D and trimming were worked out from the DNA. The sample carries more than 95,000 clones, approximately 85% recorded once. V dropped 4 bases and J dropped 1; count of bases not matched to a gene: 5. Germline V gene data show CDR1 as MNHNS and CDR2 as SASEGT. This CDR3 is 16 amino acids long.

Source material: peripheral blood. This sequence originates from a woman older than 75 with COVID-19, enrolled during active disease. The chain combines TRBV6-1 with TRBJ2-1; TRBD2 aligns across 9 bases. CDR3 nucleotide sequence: TGTGCCAGCAGTGTATCTACTAGCGGGTCCTACAATGAGCAGTTCTTC. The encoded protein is CASSVSTSGSYNEQFF.